This entry describes one T cell receptor (beta chain). No antigen is known for it. The method was immunoSEQ multiplex PCR; TCRdb's version includes in-frame clones alone and lacks a portion of them. The sample records 160,000 or so clones, over 80% being singletons. After removal of 7 bases from V and 6 bases from J, the junction contained 4 bases not matched to a gene. The CDR3 runs to 14 residues. Germline CDR1 and CDR2: MNHEY and SVGAGI. The sample is drawn from a study of T cell responses to AZD1222 COVID-19 vaccine. Study-level findings and limits: Repertoires were sampled only after the peak T cell response. Just a handful of AZD1222 recipients were seropositive at baseline.

This clonotype originated in an adult who received the AZD1222 COVID-19 vaccine. The starting material was peripheral blood, obtained 28 days after the second AZD1222 dose. V is TRBV6-5 and J is TRBJ1-4; 11 bases fit TRBD1. The CDR3 protein is CASKSGQGDEKLFF. The DNA for the CDR3 is TGTGCCAGCAAATCGGGACAGGGGGATGAAAAACTGTTTTTT.